These T cell receptor beta chains were read from a single sample in a study of response to subunit inactivated influenza vaccine. In TCRdb, the RT-PCR reads were re-called with MiXCR into one record per CDR3 protein. The data contain around 530,000 distinct CDR3 sequences, 12% of them seen just once; the ten biggest clones take up roughly 10%. The source was PBMCs from blood, collected on the day of vaccination. All receptors derive from a man aged 50-60 years who received an inactivated influenza vaccine. The CDR3 runs from the conserved cysteine through the conserved F or W. The D gene is left open where the match is weak. The size entry is marked missing in some rows and otherwise reads once, few, many or a size class.

d_call	cdr3_length	clone_size	v_call	j_call	cdr3_aa	cdr3_nt
TRBD1	13	few	TRBV20-1	TRBJ2-4	CSASRQGVGIQYF	TGCAGTGCTAGCCGACAGGGGGTCGGCATTCAGTACTTC
-	15	many	TRBV12-3/TRBV12-4	TRBJ2-7	CASSPRVASSYEQYF	TGTGCCAGCAGCCCCCGTGTGGCCAGCTCCTACGAGCAGTACTTC
-	15	many	TRBV9	TRBJ1-6	CASSVDHGPGSPLHF	TGTGCCAGCAGCGTAGATCACGGCCCCGGTTCACCCCTCCACTTT
-	14	many	TRBV27	TRBJ2-7	CASSLAGRTYEQYF	TGTGCCAGCAGTTTAGCCGGCAGAACCTACGAGCAGTACTTC
TRBD2	15	many	TRBV20-1	TRBJ2-3	CSASHNRLAGGMQYF	TGCAGTGCTAGTCACAATAGACTAGCGGGGGGGATGCAGTATTTT
-	16	many	TRBV19	TRBJ2-3	CASKRRAEPSTDTQYF	TGTGCCAGTAAGAGGCGTGCGGAGCCTAGCACAGATACGCAGTATTTT
-	15	few	TRBV7-9	TRBJ2-5	CASSLYRDDDETQYF	TGTGCCAGCAGCTTATATCGGGACGATGACGAGACCCAGTACTTC
TRBD1	15	-	TRBV7-2	TRBJ1-5	CASSGQGGSNQPQHF	TGTGCCAGCAGCGGACAGGGGGGTAGCAATCAGCCCCAGCATTTT
-	19	-	TRBV4-2	TRBJ1-2	CASSQYDYGRGTSNYGYTF	TGTGCCAGCAGCCAATACGATTACGGTCGGGGGACCTCTAACTATGGCTACACCTTC
-	15	few	TRBV4-3	TRBJ2-7	CASSQDRTLYYEQYF	TGCGCCAGCAGCCAAGACCGGACACTTTACTACGAGCAGTACTTC
TRBD1	15	-	TRBV7-2	TRBJ2-7	CASSDGQGRSYEQYF	TGTGCCAGCAGCGATGGACAGGGGAGATCCTACGAGCAGTACTTC
-	15	many	TRBV7-2	TRBJ1-2	CASSLEGRRVHGYTF	TGTGCCAGCAGCTTGGAGGGGCGCAGGGTGCATGGCTACACCTTC
-	13	many	TRBV5-1	TRBJ2-7	CATRSEATYEQYF	TGCGCCACCCGAAGTGAGGCAACATACGAGCAGTACTTC
TRBD2	16	-	TRBV9	TRBJ2-5	CASSVGPSGYQETQYF	TGTGCCAGCAGCGTAGGGCCTAGCGGTTACCAAGAGACCCAGTACTTC
-	16	many	TRBV7-2	TRBJ1-6	CASSLQAASYNSPLHF	TGTGCCAGCAGCTTACAGGCTGCATCCTATAATTCACCCCTCCACTTT
-	15	-	TRBV12-3/TRBV12-4	TRBJ2-1	CASSTLGRGYNEQFF	TGTGCCAGCAGTACCCTTGGGCGGGGTTACAATGAGCAGTTCTTC
TRBD2	16	-	TRBV24-1	TRBJ2-1	CATSDFTGGSYNEQFF	TGTGCCACCAGTGATTTTACGGGAGGTTCCTACAATGAGCAGTTCTTC
-	18	few	TRBV24-1	TRBJ2-3	CATSDSALGGYSTDTQYF	TGTGCCACCAGTGATTCTGCGTTAGGCGGGTATAGCACAGATACGCAGTATTTT
TRBD1	17	-	TRBV27	TRBJ2-7	CASVGQGALAESYEQYF	TGTGCCAGCGTAGGACAGGGGGCACTAGCGGAAAGCTACGAGCAGTACTTC
TRBD1	17	few	TRBV9	TRBJ1-2	CASSVVPGDSENYGYTF	TGTGCCAGCAGCGTAGTTCCCGGGGACAGCGAAAACTATGGCTACACCTTC
TRBD2	19	once	TRBV4-2	TRBJ2-5	CASSQVFAGGAGGQETQYF	TGTGCCAGCAGCCAAGTATTTGCGGGAGGAGCGGGAGGGCAAGAGACCCAGTACTTC
-	12	-	TRBV12-3/TRBV12-4	TRBJ1-2	CASSFGRHGYTF	TGTGCCAGCAGTTTCGGGCGTCATGGCTACACCTTC
-	19	few	TRBV27	TRBJ2-6	CASSLSPRLSIPGANVLTF	TGTGCCAGCAGTTTATCCCCCCGATTATCGATTCCTGGGGCCAACGTCCTGACTTTC
-	13	many	TRBV20-1	TRBJ1-2	CSAEQLFNYGYTF	TGCAGTGCAGAACAGCTTTTTAACTATGGCTACACCTTC
-	15	few	TRBV12-3/TRBV12-4	TRBJ2-2	CASSSQGLFTGELFF	TGTGCCAGCAGTTCACAGGGACTTTTCACCGGGGAGCTGTTTTTT
TRBD2	15	few	TRBV20-1	TRBJ2-2	CSAARGLTLTGELFF	TGCAGTGCCGCTCGGGGACTAACCCTCACCGGGGAGCTGTTTTTT
TRBD2	16	-	TRBV13	TRBJ2-5	CASSARLAGNQETQYF	TGTGCCAGCAGCGCCCGACTAGCGGGAAATCAAGAGACCCAGTACTTC
TRBD2	16	few	TRBV6-2/TRBV6-3	TRBJ2-1	CASGIMASGSGNEQFF	TGTGCCAGCGGAATAATGGCTAGCGGGAGCGGCAATGAGCAGTTCTTC
TRBD2	16	-	TRBV10-3	TRBJ2-7	CAISATGTSESYEQYF	TGTGCCATCAGTGCAACCGGGACTAGCGAGTCCTACGAGCAGTACTTC
-	14	few	TRBV19	TRBJ2-7	CASAFRADVYEQYF	TGTGCCAGTGCTTTTCGAGCGGATGTCTACGAGCAGTACTTC
TRBD2	14	many	TRBV12-3/TRBV12-4	TRBJ2-1	CASGLAGAGNEQFF	TGTGCCAGCGGACTAGCGGGAGCAGGAAATGAGCAGTTCTTC
TRBD1	16	few	TRBV7-2	TRBJ2-1	CASSRYWTGAYNEQFF	TGTGCCAGCAGCAGATATTGGACAGGAGCCTACAATGAGCAGTTCTTC
-	16	few	TRBV5-8	TRBJ2-2	CASSFRIGGVTGELFF	TGTGCCAGCAGCTTCCGGATAGGGGGAGTCACCGGGGAGCTGTTTTTT
-	11	-	TRBV6-2/TRBV6-3	TRBJ2-3	CASSYYDTQYF	TGTGCCAGCAGTTATTACGATACGCAGTATTTT
-	12	-	TRBV30	TRBJ2-7	CAWRAGLYEQYF	TGTGCCTGGAGGGCGGGTCTCTACGAGCAGTACTTC
-	14	-	TRBV10-3	TRBJ2-7	CAISGLTVNYEQYF	TGTGCCATCAGTGGATTGACAGTAAACTACGAGCAGTACTTC
-	18	many	TRBV12-3/TRBV12-4	TRBJ1-5	CASTRGVGAPYSNQPQHF	TGTGCCAGCACTCGAGGGGTGGGGGCGCCCTATAGCAATCAGCCCCAGCATTTT
TRBD2	13	few	TRBV10-3	TRBJ2-7	CAISPDGGYEQYF	TGTGCCATCAGCCCCGACGGGGGGTACGAGCAGTACTTC
TRBD1	14	-	TRBV7-2	TRBJ2-7	CASSLAGGRDEQYF	TGTGCCAGCAGCTTAGCAGGGGGCAGGGACGAGCAGTACTTC
-	14	few	TRBV12-3/TRBV12-4	TRBJ2-1	CASSFGGGQVGQFF	TGTGCCAGCAGTTTTGGCGGGGGCCAAGTTGGGCAGTTCTTC
-	13	few	TRBV9	TRBJ1-5	CASSVGTNQPQHF	TGTGCCAGCAGCGTAGGAACGAATCAGCCCCAGCATTTT
-	12	few	TRBV3-1	TRBJ2-7	CASSPDGNEQYF	TGTGCCAGCAGTCCGGACGGGAACGAGCAGTACTTC
-	13	many	TRBV20-1	TRBJ2-7	CSARVRASYEQYF	TGCAGTGCTAGAGTCAGGGCCTCCTACGAGCAGTACTTC
TRBD2	16	few	TRBV29-1	TRBJ2-5	CSVEDPRGRGQETQYF	TGCAGCGTTGAAGATCCCCGGGGGAGGGGCCAAGAGACCCAGTACTTC
TRBD1	16	-	TRBV5-1	TRBJ2-7	CASSEMQQGWGSEQYF	TGCGCCAGCAGCGAAATGCAACAGGGGTGGGGGAGCGAGCAGTACTTC
-	14	few	TRBV7-9	TRBJ2-7	CASSTPVGLTEQYF	TGTGCCAGCAGCACCCCGGTAGGGCTAACGGAGCAGTACTTC
-	14	many	TRBV6-1	TRBJ2-3	CASSVVRSTDTQYF	TGTGCCAGCAGTGTTGTGCGGAGCACAGATACGCAGTATTTT
-	10	-	TRBV20-1	TRBJ2-5	CSVFQETQYF	TGCAGTGTTTTCCAAGAGACCCAGTACTTC